This T cell receptor beta chain was documented in a study of OX40 agonist ivuxolimab in advanced cancers. Regarding the complete study: Ivuxolimab was an agonistic, fully human IgG2 monoclonal antibody directed against OX40 (CD134), a costimulatory receptor. In the dose-escalation cohort, around four fifths of patients were male, and the mean age was approximately 60 years, with a range of about 23 to 90. Partial responses were achieved by three dose-escalation patients, of whom one had hepatocellular carcinoma and two had cutaneous melanoma. The paper describes the monotherapy dose-escalation part (N = 52 patients) of the phase I trial of ivuxolimab. Peripheral TCRbeta sequencing aimed to test whether ivuxolimab altered TCR sequence diversity and caused clonal T-cell expansion. Of the 50 or so patients in dose escalation, 19 had hepatocellular carcinoma, approximately 15 had melanoma, 9 had renal cell carcinoma and 9 had head and neck cancer. Patients were allowed to have had prior anti-PD-1, anti-PD-L1 or anti-CTLA-4 therapy, and around 43% of the dose-escalation patients had been treated with checkpoint inhibitors. Intravenous ivuxolimab was administered to patients every 2 weeks at six dose levels: 0.01, 0.1, 0.3, 1.5, 3 and 10 mg/kg. What the work shows at the level of the full study, not this receptor alone: Partial responders in the 0.1-3.0 mg/kg groups had among the lowest normalized peripheral clonal expansion, especially among CD8+ T cells. After ivuxolimab, more expanded clones were found on average in CD8+ T cells than in CD4+ T cells. Antigen specificity was not determined for the clonally expanded peripheral T cells. At doses of 0.1 to 3.0 mg/kg, clonal expansion of both CD4+ and CD8+ T cells in blood was seen between baseline and week 6. Low levels of normalized T-cell clonal expansion were also shown by some nonresponding patients.

Patients with a history of autoimmune disease or receiving systemic immunosuppression were excluded from the trial. Peripheral blood for TCR sequencing was collected from all dose cohorts at baseline, on cycle 4 day 1, and on cycle 7 day 1. The samples were taken from a phase I, first-in-human, multicenter, open-label dose-escalation trial of ivuxolimab. Adults with locally advanced or metastatic melanoma, renal cell, hepatocellular, or head and neck squamous cell carcinoma were enrolled in the trial. Before TCR sequencing, CD4+ and CD8+ T cells were separately sorted from peripheral blood. For sequencing of the TCRbeta CDR3 region, genomic DNA was extracted from the sorted cells. The immunoSEQ Assay was used for sequencing of TCRbeta CDR3 regions. What TCRdb holds here is the immuneACCESS table cut down to in-frame rearrangements. Part of the clones is not present; checked against another copy, under half of the missing clones reflect an unresolved V gene, and the others are unexplained. This sample is represented by about 46,000 clones; around 92% of them were singletons. The ten biggest clones cover 12% of the sample.

Turning to this clone: Its binding antigen is unknown. No much larger clone is present one base from it, and per-base qualities are unavailable.

From its cysteine to its phenylalanine, the CDR3 spans 19 amino acids. The CDR3 DNA has 57 bases and is translated from base 1. Sequences LGHNA (CDR1) and YNFKEQ (CDR2) are obtained from the germline V gene. The trim is 4 bases for V and 0 bases for J, with a gap of 22 bases between the germline ends. The receptor chain draws on TRBV4-2 and TRBJ1-5; a tentative D match to TRBD1 spans 6 bases. The sequences come from CD4+ or CD8+ T cells sorted from blood, collected in a trial of the OX40 agonist ivuxolimab. The TCR comes from an adult with an advanced solid tumor such as melanoma, head and neck, liver or kidney cancer. CDR3 reads: CASSLELGDMAYSNQPQHF. Read as DNA, the sequence is TGTGCCAGCAGCCTAGAACTTGGGGACATGGCGTATAGCAATCAGCCCCAGCATTTT.